These 21 T cell receptor beta chains share one sample of origin, sequenced in a study of post-analysis software for immune sequencing data. Study conclusions and caveats: With TRBV5-6, TRBV5-1 and TRBV20-1 included, about five TRBV segments were more frequent in patients than in controls.

Prepared TCR beta cDNA libraries contained unique molecular identifiers. Each CDR3 protein gets one entry after TCRdb re-called the PCR reads with MiXCR. In the table there are under 650,000 distinct CDR3 sequences, roughly 46% of which are singletons. The antigens these receptors bind are not known. The sample comprised blood. The receptors here all came from a girl under 18 with multiple sclerosis.

This clonotype has at least ten counts. This chain links TRBV5-6 with TRBJ2-7; weak D call: TRBD1 (7 bases). Germline assignment: CDR1 SGHDT and CDR2 YYEEEE. The ends were cut back, 2 bases at V and 6 bases at J, with 9 bases in the middle. CDR3 size: 12 residues. CDR3 amino acids: CASSFQGGEQYF. The CDR3 DNA is TGTGCCAGCAGCTTCCAGGGGGGCGAGCAGTACTTC.

This chain links TRBV12-3 or TRBV12-4 with TRBJ1-2; 12 bases align to TRBD1. J gave up 4 bases and V 6 bases, and 3 bases lay outside the gene matches. The length of the CDR3 is 14 residues. CDR3 coding DNA: TGTGCCAGCAGCGGGACAGGGGGCATCTATGGCTACACCTTC. Amino acids: CASSGTGGIYGYTF.

This chain's CDR3 is CASSTLMGSGSVQETQYF. In DNA, the CDR3 is TGCGCCAGCTCTACCCTGATGGGCAGCGGATCCGTACAAGAGACCCAGTACTTC. The gene calls are TRBV10-1 and TRBJ2-5; TRBD2 is a possible D gene (5 bases). CDR1 WNHNN and CDR2 SYGVQD come from the germline V gene (reference sequence). This CDR3 has 18 amino acids. V shed 8 bases and J shed 2 bases, with 27 bases lying between them.

This chain uses TRBV7-2 with TRBJ1-2, with TRBD1 matching over 9 bases. The V and J ends lost 5 bases and 2 bases, in that order; junction bases with no gene match: 6. This CDR3 has 15 residues. CDR1 and CDR2 (germline): SGHTA, FQGNSA. Here the CDR3 reads CASSTQTGGNYGYTF. For the CDR3, the DNA is TGTGCCAGCAGCACCCAGACAGGGGGAAACTATGGCTACACCTTC.

The chain links TRBV4-1 to TRBJ2-5; D might be TRBD2 (5 bases). CDR3 size: 15 residues. Trimming removed 5 bases at V and 5 bases at J, with 18 bases between. Germline V gives CDR1 MGHRA, CDR2 YSYEKL. This CDR3 reads CASSSPSGSGETQYF. In DNA, the CDR3 is TGCGCCAGCAGCTCACCTTCCGGGTCGGGGGAGACCCAGTACTTC.

V and J are TRBV20-1 and TRBJ1-4; D ambiguous. The CDR3 runs 13 residues. Trimming stripped 3 bases from V and 10 bases from J, with 15 bases between. Germline-derived CDR1 and CDR2 are DFQATT and SNEGSKA (reference sequence). The CDR3 protein is CSASQAGSGKLFF. DNA of the CDR3: TGCAGTGCTAGTCAGGCGGGGAGCGGAAAACTGTTTTTT.

This clonotype occurred a few times. The chain links TRBV12-3 or TRBV12-4 to TRBJ2-4; D is possibly TRBD1 or TRBD2 (5 bases each). The CDR3 totals 13 residues. V lost 6 bases and J lost 0, with 6 bases in between. CDR3 sequence reads: CASSGTAKNIQYF. The CDR3 DNA sequence: TGTGCCAGCAGCGGGACAGCCAAAAACATTCAGTACTTC.

The chain employs TRBV9 and TRBJ1-2; D ambiguous. CDR3 length: 15 residues. Germline lookup yields CDR1 SGDLS and CDR2 YYNGEE. Deletions cut 3 bases from V and 4 bases from J, with 16 bases between. DNA of the CDR3: TGTGCCAGCAGCGCAAACAAGGGAATTCGCTATGGCTACACCTTC. It translates to CASSANKGIRYGYTF.

J is TRBJ1-4 and V is TRBV12-3 or TRBV12-4, with D maybe TRBD1 (5 bases). The CDR3 is made up of 14 amino acids. Trimming cost V 5 bases and J 7 bases, with 14 bases left between them. The chain's CDR3 is CASSAGIRGEKLFF. The CDR3 DNA sequence: TGTGCCAGCAGTGCCGGGATTAGGGGTGAAAAACTGTTTTTT.

The chain combines TRBV3-1 with TRBJ1-3; D perhaps matches TRBD1 (5 bases). Between the trimmed V and J ends, which lost 3 bases and 2 bases, there was a span of 5 bases. This CDR3 has 13 amino acids. Germline loops: CDR1 LGHDT, CDR2 YNNKEL (reference sequence). CDR3 in amino acids: CASSQTAGNTIYF. The CDR3 DNA follows: TGTGCCAGCAGCCAGACAGCTGGAAACACCATATATTTT.

The chain has TRBV30 and TRBJ2-4; 8 bases agree with TRBD1. After removal of 3 bases from V and 1 base from J, the junction contained 11 bases not matched to a gene. The CDR3 consists of 17 residues. Germline CDR1 and CDR2: GTSNPN and SVGIG (reference sequence). The DNA for the CDR3 is TGTGCCTGGAGGCGACCTCCCTGGGACAGGGCCAAAAACATTCAGTACTTC. Its translation: CAWRRPPWDRAKNIQYF.

J is TRBJ1-2 and V is TRBV12-3 or TRBV12-4, with 9 bases lining up with TRBD1. The J segment lost 9 bases and the V segment lost 5 bases, leaving 7 bases of the junction unmatched. The CDR3 runs 13 residues. Written as DNA, the CDR3 is TGTGCCAGCAGTCTCCCCGGGACAGGGAGCTACACCTTC. Residues: CASSLPGTGSYTF.

The genes are TRBV12-3 or TRBV12-4 and TRBJ2-4; D is unresolved. Between the trimmed V and J ends, which lost 2 bases and 13 bases, there was a span of 12 bases. This CDR3 is built from 12 residues. The CDR3 sequence is CASSLRASKQYF. The CDR3 DNA reads TGTGCCAGCAGTTTACGGGCAAGCAAGCAGTACTTC.

This chain connects TRBV12-3 or TRBV12-4 to TRBJ2-1; TRBD2 aligns across 8 bases. The V and J ends lost 5 bases and 5 bases, in that order; junction bases with no gene match: 5. This CDR3 has 14 amino acids. The CDR3 sequence is CASSQTSVHNEQFF. The CDR3 DNA sequence: TGTGCCAGCAGTCAGACTAGCGTTCACAATGAGCAGTTCTTC.

The chain recombines TRBV12-3 or TRBV12-4 with TRBJ1-6; D ambiguous. The CDR3 is 13 amino acids. The germline V and J ends were trimmed by 5 bases and 8 bases, with 10 bases remaining between them. The CDR3 DNA sequence: TGTGCCAGCAGTCCCAGTCTGTATTCACCCCTCCACTTT. It translates to CASSPSLYSPLHF.

The J gene is TRBJ1-1, the V gene TRBV2, with D possibly being TRBD1 (5 bases). Germline V gene data show CDR1 as SNHLY and CDR2 as FYNNEI. The CDR3 totals 14 residues. Trimming shortened V by 6 bases and J by 6 bases, and 17 bases separated the two germline ends. The CDR3 DNA reads TGTGCCAGCAGCACTTGGGGCCTGGAAGCTGAAGCTTTCTTT. Protein product: CASSTWGLEAEAFF.

This clonotype has just a few counts. The V and J genes are TRBV27 and TRBJ2-1; D gene unclear. The germline gives CDR1 MNHEY, CDR2 SMNVEV (reference sequence). CDR3 size: 14 residues. Trimming removed 8 bases at V and 8 bases at J, with 19 bases between. CDR3 sequence (DNA): TGTGCCAGCGGGATATTGGGATTGGTCGATGAGCAGTTCTTC. It is translated as CASGILGLVDEQFF.

The CDR3 region has the DNA TGTGCCAGCAGCTCTCAGGGAGACAAGAGCTCCTATAATTCACCCCTCCACTTT. It codes for CASSSQGDKSSYNSPLHF. The genes are TRBV5-4 and TRBJ1-6; possible D gene TRBD1, 5 bases. The germline gives CDR1 SGHNT, CDR2 YYREEE (reference sequence). V was clipped by 3 bases and J by 0 bases, with 16 bases between them. The CDR3 runs to 18 residues.

This clonotype came up many times. The V and J genes are TRBV6-2 or TRBV6-3 and TRBJ2-1; 8 positions agree with TRBD2. Germline V gives CDR1 MNHEY, CDR2 SVGEGT. The CDR3 is made up of 15 amino acids. The trim removed 5 bases at V and 9 bases at J, leaving 12 bases unmatched. The CDR3 coding sequence is TGTGCCAGCAGTCATGATAGCGGGGAGAGGGGTGAGCAGTTCTTC. It yields the protein CASSHDSGERGEQFF.

The chain employs TRBV5-1 and TRBJ2-5; the match to TRBD2 covers 10 bases. Germline trimming cut 2 bases from V and 5 bases from J; bases unmatched to any gene: 6. CDR1 is SGHRS, CDR2 YFSETQ, per germline. This CDR3 region has 15 residues. CDR3 bases: TGCGCCAGCAGCTTCGGAGCGGGGGGGCAGGAGACCCAGTACTTC. It translates to CASSFGAGGQETQYF.

The chain uses TRBV12-3 or TRBV12-4 and TRBJ2-7, with TRBD2 identical over 11 bases. The end of the DNA is better explained by TRBJ2-5, so the J call may be wrong. CDR3 length: 16 amino acids. CDR3 sequence reads: CASSLRSGGALETQYF. The DNA for the CDR3 is TGTGCCAGCAGTTTGCGTAGCGGGGGGGCCTTGGAGACCCAGTACTTC.